The text below deals with one TCR beta chain. The germline V gene encodes CDR1 SQVTM and CDR2 ANQGSEA. This CDR3 is 14 amino acids long. Trimming took 5 bases from V and 1 from J; bases not matched to a gene: 3. The method was immunoSEQ multiplex PCR; TCRdb's version includes in-frame clones alone and lacks a portion of them. The data show 95,000 or so clones, with 81% seen just once and more than 20% held by the top ten. This record comes from a study of blood T cell repertoires in COVID-19. The sequenced material came from peripheral blood. The origin of this receptor is an elderly man with active or convalescent COVID-19. This chain links TRBV29-1 with TRBJ1-5; 9 nucleotides align to TRBD1. The CDR3 sequence: CSVWDRDSNQPQHF. As DNA, the CDR3 is TGCAGCGTTTGGGACAGGGACAGCAATCAGCCCCAGCATTTT.